This T cell receptor beta chain originates from a study of CD8+CD57+ T cells in acquired aplastic anemia. On the study more broadly: Roughly 3 ug was the average amount of DNA from sorted CD4+ and CD8+ cells. Study outcomes and limitations: The same twenty-nine CD8+ CDR3 sequences occurred in patients and in controls. The study found no significant CD8+ Simpson's diversity difference between patients and controls.

Profiles of TCR beta VDJ and CDR3 were generated from a genomic DNA template. MiXCR was run by TCRdb on the reads, yielding one entry per CDR3 protein. The table records 160,000 or so distinct CDR3 sequences, roughly 48% of them present only once. The CDR3 extends over 14 amino acids. The germline gives CDR1 SGHVS, CDR2 FNYEAQ. Trimming shortened V by 5 bases and J by 1 base, and 12 bases separated the two germline ends. Patients picked for sequencing had shown CD8+CD57+ cell expansion detected by flow cytometry. Every one of the patients had aplastic anemia (severe, acquired). Remarks on this clonotype: What it binds is not known.

This chain connects TRBV7-6 to TRBJ2-7; the D is unclear. This clonotype originated in a human donor with aplastic anemia. Sample: sorted CD4+, CD8+, or CD8+CD57+ T cells (not recorded which) from PBMCs. The CDR3 DNA follows: TGTGCCAGCAGCAAGGACGTGGGTTCCTACGAGCAGTACTTC. This gives the protein CASSKDVGSYEQYF.